These T cell receptor beta chains were read from a single sample in a study of cytomegalovirus exposure and HLA in healthy donors. Only in-frame clones appear in the TCRdb table, and some are missing; sequencing was by immunoSEQ multiplex PCR. Found here are 150,000 to 200,000 clones, 83% of them singletons; the top ten hold about 4%. The sample consisted of PBMCs. All receptors come from a man in his fifties in good health and CMV-seropositive. The conserved cysteine and the conserved F or W are not part of the CDR3 here. Each record gives: D gene, J gene, V gene, CDR3 protein. The D gene is left open where the match is weak.

>NA|TRBJ2-1|TRBV7-2
ASSLVWTSQENEQF
>TRBD2|TRBJ2-1|TRBV6-4
ASSSSGEGEQF
>TRBD1|TRBJ1-4|TRBV6-1
ASRNRGRNEKLF
>TRBD2|TRBJ2-7|TRBV10-2
ASSGRFGTSGAYEQY
>NA|TRBJ2-4|TRBV29-1
SVEEGREAKNIQY
>TRBD2|TRBJ2-7|TRBV27
ASDPKPSGRREQY
>TRBD1|TRBJ1-1|TRBV6-6
ASSYPGQVDTEAF
>NA|TRBJ2-7|TRBV28
ASRQINAYEQY
>NA|TRBJ1-6|TRBV5-8
ASSLLYRGSSYNSPLH
>TRBD2|TRBJ2-4|TRBV2
ASSASRASGNIQY
>TRBD2|TRBJ2-1|TRBV13
ASSAAGGYNEQF
>TRBD1|TRBJ2-7|TRBV10-3
ATRDREHEQY
>NA|TRBJ2-2|TRBV18
ASSPITLKGTGELF
>TRBD1|TRBJ2-7|TRBV27
ASSPLSDRGLYEQY
>TRBD1|TRBJ1-1|TRBV5-6
ASSSGQGLNTEAF
>NA|NA|TRBV5-1
ASSRDKAYEQY
>NA|TRBJ1-2|TRBV7-3
ASSLTPGLQYGYT
>NA|TRBJ2-1|TRBV5-1
ASSLNPGYYNEQF
>TRBD1|TRBJ1-4|TRBV30
AWKDRGQEKLF
>TRBD1|TRBJ2-7|TRBV30
AWRQDRGREQY
>NA|TRBJ1-6|TRBV10-3
AISEARDGGSPLH
>NA|TRBJ1-1|TRBV28
ASSYTDKNTEAF
>TRBD2|TRBJ2-5|TRBV14
ASSQGETSRIWETQY
>NA|TRBJ2-5|TRBV11-2
ASSPAAGQQETQY
>NA|TRBJ2-1|TRBV6-5
ASSYGRVGEQF
>TRBD2|TRBJ2-1|TRBV7-2
ASSAGLAGVNEQF
>TRBD2|TRBJ2-3|TRBV7-3
ASSLAGGADTQY
>TRBD1|TRBJ2-4|TRBV5-1
ASSRTGVSDIQY
>NA|TRBJ2-3|TRBV7-6
ASRVGGGGTQY
>NA|TRBJ1-4|TRBV28
ASSPGVLDDALGEKLF
>NA|TRBJ1-6|TRBV2
ASTLSPNSPLH
>NA|TRBJ1-2|TRBV7-9
ASSLRGEGNGYT
>NA|TRBJ1-1|TRBV27
ASSLNRWSTEAF
>NA|TRBJ1-1|TRBV28
ASSFSGGTEAF
>TRBD2|TRBJ2-7|TRBV6-1
ASSDIAGAAYEQY
>NA|TRBJ1-1|TRBV4-1
ASSQVRGGLNTEAF
>TRBD2|TRBJ2-5|TRBV30
AWSRVAGGRETQY
>TRBD1|TRBJ2-1|TRBV7-9
ASSYTGVYNEQF